The T cell receptor beta chain under discussion was sequenced for a study of CD8 T cells in ankylosing spondylitis. Overall study results and limits: There was reportedly significant enrichment of clones that were disease-linked in matched ankylosing spondylitis synovial fluid.

CDR3 size: 14 residues. Unmatched junction bases numbered 8, after V lost 4 bases and J lost 7 bases. TCR beta libraries were made by quantitative 5'-RACE with molecular barcodes. A single record per CDR3 protein comes from TCRdb applying MiXCR to the 5' RACE reads. The sample contains a few hundred thousand distinct CDR3 sequences, roughly 20% of which appear only once. This clonotype has at least ten counts. What it binds is unknown. This receptor was taken from a male donor with ankylosing spondylitis or in good health (not recorded which). This chain links TRBV12-3 or TRBV12-4 with TRBJ2-5, with TRBD2 matching 8 bases. Sequenced material: blood, either unsorted or a sorted T cell fraction (not recorded which). The CDR3 is CASSSEGLVGTQYF. CDR3 bases: TGTGCCAGCAGTTCCGAGGGACTAGTAGGGACCCAGTACTTC.